Presented here are 20 T cell receptor beta chains from one specimen sequenced in a study of T cells in Graves' hyperthyroidism and ophthalmopathy. Researchers amplified the TCR beta CDR3 regions from RNA transcripts. The HTBI primer set drove a first-round RT-PCR of the TCR CDR3. From the multiplex PCR reads, TCRdb called clonotypes with MiXCR, one entry per CDR3 protein. Counted here are over 700,000 distinct CDR3 sequences, about a third occurring once; the ten biggest clones make up around 32%. The sequencing input was blood. Every receptor here comes from a woman in her forties with Graves' hyperthyroidism.

This clonotype has at least ten counts. The J gene is TRBJ1-2, the V gene TRBV7-8; the D gene is possibly TRBD1 (6 bases). Germline values: CDR1 SGHVS, CDR2 FQNEAQ. The V and J ends lost 5 bases and 4 bases respectively, with 17 bases between them. This CDR3 comprises 15 residues. As DNA, the CDR3 is TGTGCCAGCAGCATGCTCTCGACAGGCATCTATGGCTACACCTTC. Amino acids: CASSMLSTGIYGYTF.

The table lists this clonotype with many counts. The chain couples TRBV7-2 to TRBJ2-7; 7 positions match TRBD1. Germline CDR1 is SGHTA and CDR2 is FQGNSA. The CDR3 contains 12 residues. V lost 4 bases and J lost 10; bases outside the gene matches: 7. The CDR3 protein is CASSSGQVRQYF. CDR3 nucleotides: TGTGCCAGCAGCTCAGGACAGGTCAGACAGTACTTC.

The V gene is TRBV25-1, the J gene TRBJ2-7, with TRBD1 as a possible D gene (6 bases). The CDR3 is 15 residues long. Germline V gene data show CDR1 as MGHDK and CDR2 as SYGVNS. V was cut by 7 bases and J by 2 bases, with 18 bases left in between. Written as DNA, the CDR3 is TGTGCCAGCAATCAAGTCCCAGGGGAGACCTACGAGCAGTACTTC. Encoded protein: CASNQVPGETYEQYF.

As regards this clonotype: At one of its ends the junction is not consistent with the germline gene, which may arise from a read error. The chain has TRBV10-2 and TRBJ2-7; D uncertain. Germline V gene lookup returns CDR1 WSHSY and CDR2 SAAADI. CDR3 length: 14 amino acids. The CDR3 sequence is CASSLFYRADEQYF. For the CDR3, the DNA is TGTGCCAGCAGTTTATTTTACCGCGCGGACGAGCAGTACTTC.

The V gene is TRBV7-2, the J gene TRBJ1-5; perhaps TRBD1 as D (6 bases). Germline V gene data show CDR1 as SGHTA and CDR2 as FQGNSA. This CDR3 contains 15 residues. The V gene lost 5 bases and the J gene lost 4 bases, with 15 bases spanning the gap. The CDR3 coding sequence is TGTGCCAGCAGCCAAGATGGGCAGGGGAATCAGCCCCAGCATTTT. As protein: CASSQDGQGNQPQHF.

With regard to this clonotype: A much larger clone differs from this one at a single base, so this may be a read error. The chain has TRBV19 and TRBJ1-5, with TRBD1 as a possible D gene (6 bases). This CDR3 region has 16 residues. Germline loops: CDR1 LNHDA, CDR2 SQIVND (reference sequence). CDR3 bases: TGTGCCAGTAGTATGGGCCAGGGGCGGTTCGGACAGCCCCAGCAATTT. It translates to CASSMGQGRFGQPQQF. The full variable domain, in which reference TRBV19 and TRBJ1-5 provide the parts outside the CDR3, is DGGITQSPKYLFRKEGQNVTLSCEQNLNHDAMYWYRQDPGQGLRLIYYSQIVNDFQKGDIAEGYSVSREKKESFPLTVTSAQKNPTAFYLCASSMGQGRFGQPQQFGDGTRLSIL.

Many counts were recorded for this clonotype. The rearrangement links TRBV6-5 to TRBJ1-1; D is ambiguous. Per germline, CDR1 MNHEY and CDR2 SVGAGI. V lost 2 bases, J lost 1 base, and 5 bases lay in between. The CDR3 is made up of 13 amino acids. The CDR3 reads CASSYEANTEAFF. CDR3 in DNA: TGTGCCAGCAGTTACGAGGCGAACACTGAAGCTTTCTTT.

The chain links TRBV6-2 or TRBV6-3 to TRBJ2-7, with D hard to call. From germline, CDR1 is MNHEY and CDR2 SVGEGT. V was trimmed by 1 base and J by 6 bases, leaving 10 bases between them. The CDR3 has 13 amino acids. CDR3 nucleotide sequence: TGTGCCAGCAGTTACTTGGGGAATAGCGAGCAGTACTTC. This codes for CASSYLGNSEQYF.

The sample holds a few counts of this clonotype. The V call is TRBV28, the J call TRBJ1-1; D remains ambiguous. The CDR3 sequence is 17 residues long. V dropped 3 bases and J dropped 8 bases, with 25 bases sitting between them. The germline gives CDR1 MDHEN, CDR2 SYDVKM. CDR3 residues: CASSLRRVGPGDYEAFF. In DNA form, the CDR3 reads TGTGCCAGCAGTTTGAGGCGTGTAGGCCCGGGTGATTACGAAGCTTTCTTT. The variable domain in full, completed from reference TRBV28 and TRBJ1-1, reads DVKVTQSSRYLVKRTGEKVFLECVQDMDHENMFWYRQDPGLGLRLIYFSYDVKMKEKGDIPEGYSVSREKKERFSLILESASTNQTSMYLCASSLRRVGPGDYEAFFGQGTRLTVV.

This clonotype was observed many times. The rearrangement links TRBV4-1 to TRBJ2-7; D is unresolved. The CDR3 has 13 amino acids. V lost 1 base and J lost 6, with 10 bases in between. Looked up from germline, CDR1 is MGHRA and CDR2 is YSYEKL. In DNA, the CDR3 is TGCGCCAGCAGCCAAGTATCTGGCGGCGAGCAGTACTTC. It encodes CASSQVSGGEQYF.

About this clonotype: At one of its ends the junction is not consistent with the germline gene, which may arise from a read error. V is TRBV19 and J is TRBJ1-1; D gene ambiguous. Germline V lookup: CDR1 LNHDA, CDR2 SQIVND (reference sequence). This CDR3 spans 13 amino acids. DNA of the CDR3: TGTGCCAGTAGCAGGAGAGGGATCACTGGAGCTTTCTTT. Its translation: CASSRRGITGAFF. The complete variable domain, with remaining parts taken from reference TRBV19 and TRBJ1-1, reads DGGITQSPKYLFRKEGQNVTLSCEQNLNHDAMYWYRQDPGQGLRLIYYSQIVNDFQKGDIAEGYSVSREKKESFPLTVTSAQKNPTAFYLCASSRRGITGAFFGQGTRLTVV.

This rearrangement joins TRBV6-5 to TRBJ2-7; TRBD1 might be the D (7 bases). In germline, CDR1 is MNHEY, CDR2 SVGAGI. Trimming removed 2 bases at V and 4 bases at J, with 21 bases between. The CDR3 contains 17 residues. The CDR3 nucleotides are TGTGCCAGCAGTTACACCGCGAGTGGAGGGGGCGCTTACGAGCAGTACTTC. This codes for CASSYTASGGGAYEQYF.

The genes are TRBV7-2 and TRBJ1-1; 7 bases align to TRBD1. The trim removed 5 bases at V and 4 bases at J, leaving 7 bases unmatched. Germline CDR1 reads SGHTA; CDR2 reads FQGNSA. This CDR3 region has 14 residues. The CDR3 coding sequence is TGTGCCAGCAGCCCTCTGAGACAGGGCACTGAAGCTTTCTTT. It specifies CASSPLRQGTEAFF.

The gene calls are TRBV29-1 and TRBJ1-4; TRBD1 might be the D (5 bases). The CDR3 consists of 13 residues. Trimming removed 1 base from V and 8 bases from J, with 11 bases in between. The V gene's germline CDR1 is SQVTM and CDR2 ANQGSEA. The CDR3 nucleotides read TGCAGCGTTGAAGGGGACGTATTAGAAAAACTGTTTTTT. As protein: CSVEGDVLEKLFF.

The chain couples TRBV7-8 to TRBJ1-6; possibly TRBD1 for D (6 bases). This CDR3 has 14 residues. Looked up from germline, CDR1 is SGHVS and CDR2 is FQNEAQ. Trimming removed 5 bases at V and 7 bases at J, with 12 bases between. The CDR3 loop reads CASSGGHANSPLHF. CDR3 nucleotides: TGTGCCAGCAGCGGGGGGCACGCGAATTCACCCCTCCACTTT.

V and J are TRBV9 and TRBJ1-2; D not resolved. V lost 4 bases and J lost 3, with 16 bases in between. The CDR3 totals 15 residues. The germline V gene encodes CDR1 SGDLS and CDR2 YYNGEE. The CDR3 region is CASSPGVGQDYGYTF. The CDR3 DNA follows: TGTGCCAGCAGCCCAGGTGTCGGGCAAGACTATGGCTACACCTTC.

This clonotype was seen many times. The rearrangement links TRBV10-3 to TRBJ1-5; no clear D. With 0 bases removed from V and 4 bases from J, the gap between germline ends came to 10 bases. The CDR3 is 15 amino acids. CDR1 ENHRY and CDR2 SYGVKD come from the germline V gene. CDR3 loop: CAISESNTVNQPQHF. The CDR3 nucleotides read TGTGCCATCAGTGAGTCGAACACAGTTAATCAGCCCCAGCATTTT.

In this sample, this clonotype turned up a few times. This rearrangement joins TRBV4-3 to TRBJ1-5, with D uncertain. Per the germline V gene, CDR1 is LGHNA and CDR2 is YSLEER. This CDR3 comprises 14 residues. V was pared by 5 bases and J by 6 bases, with 14 bases between. This CDR3 is CASSYPGEGQPQHF. In nucleotides, the CDR3 is TGCGCCAGCAGCTATCCTGGGGAAGGTCAGCCCCAGCATTTT.

At least ten counts were recorded for this clonotype. The chain uses TRBV11-3 and TRBJ1-3; TRBD1 matches 9 bases. V shed 6 bases, J shed 3 bases, and the junction held 3 bases outside the gene matches. Germline CDR1 reads SGHNT; CDR2 reads YENEEA. This CDR3 region has 14 residues. The CDR3 coding sequence is TGTGCCAGCAGACAGACAGGGGGTGGAAACACCATATATTTT. This gives the protein CASRQTGGGNTIYF.

As to this clonotype: A junction boundary mismatches the germline segment, possibly from a read error. This chain links TRBV4-1 with TRBJ1-4; D not resolved. Per germline, CDR1 MGHRA and CDR2 YSYEKL. This CDR3 comprises 14 residues. The CDR3 sequence is CASLGISTNEKLLF. In nucleotides, the CDR3 is TGCGCCAGCCTGGGGATCTCCACTAATGAAAAACTGCTTTTT.